The 16 T cell receptor beta chains given below trace back to one sample, sequenced in a study of shared clonotypes between healthy human individuals. TCRdb's copy holds only in-frame clones and misses some; the assay was immunoSEQ multiplex PCR. Here the sample spans over a million clones, approximately 78% being singletons. Source material: memory CD4+ T cells from PBMCs. Noted subset: CD45RA-negative fraction. All receptors derive from a man aged 18 to 35 in good health. Some clones in this sample may be carry-over from other donors' samples.

On this clone: The sample contains more than one DNA sequence encoding this CDR3. This chain links TRBV7-2 with TRBJ2-6; D is uncertain. This CDR3 is built from 15 residues. CDR1 SGHTA and CDR2 FQGNSA come from the germline V gene. The ends were cut back, 5 bases at V and 0 bases at J, with 8 bases in the middle. The CDR3 DNA follows: TGTGCCAGCAGCCTTCTTCCCTCTGGGGCCAACGTCCTGACTTTC. This encodes CASSLLPSGANVLTF.

V gene TRBV4-2 combines with J gene TRBJ2-3; D is possibly TRBD2 (6 bases). Germline CDR1 reads LGHNA; CDR2 reads YNFKEQ. This CDR3 is 18 amino acids long. V gave up 0 bases and J gave up 3 bases, with 19 bases separating them. The CDR3 spells CASSQDSSGGTLTDTQYF. In nucleotides, the CDR3 is TGTGCCAGCAGCCAAGATTCGAGTGGCGGGACTCTAACAGATACGCAGTATTTT.

The chain is built from TRBV28 and TRBJ1-1; D gene uncertain. The CDR3 spans 13 residues. Germline V gene lookup returns CDR1 MDHEN and CDR2 SYDVKM. V lost 3 bases and J lost 4, with 9 bases in between. CDR3 nucleotide sequence: TGTGCCAGCAGTTTGAGGCAGTTCACTGAAGCTTTCTTT. It is translated as CASSLRQFTEAFF.

Concerning this clone itself: The junction differs from germline at one of its ends, possibly a read error. The chain links TRBV9 to TRBJ2-7; 13 bases line up with TRBD2. Per germline, CDR1 SGDLS and CDR2 YYNGEE. The CDR3 loop spans 17 amino acids. CDR3 nucleotides: TGTGCCAGCAGCGTAGGGACTAGCGGGAGTAGCTCCTACGAGCGGTACTTC. Its protein product is CASSVGTSGSSSYERYF. Supplemented by reference TRBV9 and TRBJ2-7, the full variable domain reads DSGVTQTPKHLITATGQRVTLRCSPRSGDLSVYWYQQSLDQGLQFLIQYYNGEERAKGNILERFSAQQFPDLHSELNLSSLELGDSALYFCASSVGTSGSSSYERYFGPGTRLTVT.

The gene calls are TRBV12-5 and TRBJ1-1, with D perhaps matching TRBD1 (5 bases). The CDR3 loop spans 12 amino acids. V was clipped by 6 bases and J by 9 bases, with 14 bases between them. Germline assignment: CDR1 LGHNT and CDR2 FRNRAP. The CDR3 DNA reads as TGTGCTAGTGGACCCCTCGGGGGGAAAGCTTTCTTT. This encodes CASGPLGGKAFF.

V gene TRBV5-8 combines with J gene TRBJ1-5; 7 bases line up with TRBD1. Germline V gene sequence: CDR1 SGHTS, CDR2 YDEGEE. This CDR3 comprises 16 residues. V was clipped by 4 bases and J by 0 bases; unmatched bases: 7. The CDR3 is CASSPGTVHSNQPQHF. In DNA, the CDR3 is TGTGCCAGCAGCCCAGGGACAGTACATAGCAATCAGCCCCAGCATTTT.

The rearrangement joins TRBV28 to TRBJ1-4; 10 positions agree with TRBD1. CDR3 length: 15 residues. In germline, CDR1 is MDHEN, CDR2 SYDVKM. After removal of 4 bases from V and 6 bases from J, the junction contained 5 bases not matched to a gene. The CDR3 DNA reads as TGTGCCAGCAGTTCAGGAGGACAGGGGGATGAAAAACTGTTTTTT. Translation: CASSSGGQGDEKLFF.

This clone occurred a few times. This chain connects TRBV6-6 to TRBJ1-1; no clear D gene. This CDR3 has 15 residues. CDR1 is MNHNY and CDR2 is SVGAGI in the germline V gene (reference sequence). Deletions cut 0 bases from V and 0 bases from J, with 8 bases between. CDR3 in DNA: TGTGCCAGCAGTTACTCGCCAGTCATGAACACTGAAGCTTTCTTT. Translation gives CASSYSPVMNTEAFF.

The genes are TRBV6-6 and TRBJ2-7; 9 nucleotides agree with TRBD1. The J segment lost 5 bases and the V segment lost 5 bases, leaving 7 bases of the junction unmatched. Germline CDR1 MNHNY, CDR2 SVGAGI (reference sequence). There are 14 residues in the CDR3. CDR3: CASSQPGQGNEQYF. CDR3 DNA: TGTGCCAGCAGTCAGCCGGGACAGGGTAACGAGCAGTACTTC.

The chain combines TRBV10-3 with TRBJ1-4; D is perhaps TRBD1 (6 bases). The CDR3 consists of 18 residues. With 0 bases removed from V and 6 bases from J, the gap between germline ends came to 20 bases. Germline V lookup: CDR1 ENHRY, CDR2 SYGVKD. As DNA, the CDR3 is TGTGCCATCAGTGAGTCGATCACAGGGAGGCCCGCGTATGAAAAACTGTTTTTT. Protein product: CAISESITGRPAYEKLFF.

V gene TRBV6-1 combines with J gene TRBJ2-7; possible D gene TRBD2, 5 bases. The germline gives CDR1 MNHNS, CDR2 SASEGT. The CDR3 has 14 residues. Trimming cost V 7 bases and J 0 bases, with 13 bases left between them. The CDR3 DNA sequence: TGTGCCAGCACCGGCGGGCTCACCTCCTACGAGCAGTACTTC. Translated: CASTGGLTSYEQYF.

This rearrangement joins TRBV6-5 to TRBJ1-5; D not resolved. Germline loops: CDR1 MNHEY, CDR2 SVGAGI. V was trimmed by 4 bases and J by 6 bases, leaving 13 bases between them. This CDR3 has 14 residues. CDR3 nucleotide sequence: TGTGCCAGCAGTTTCGCGATGGGGATTCAGCCCCAGCATTTT. This codes for CASSFAMGIQPQHF.

The rearrangement links TRBV5-1 to TRBJ2-1, with D tentatively TRBD2 (5 bases). This CDR3 is 13 amino acids long. Per the germline V gene, CDR1 is SGHRS and CDR2 is YFSETQ. Trimming took off 5 bases at V and 7 bases at J, with 13 bases between the two ends. The CDR3 DNA reads TGCGCCAGCAGACGAGGAGGTTTGAATGAGCAGTTCTTC. Its translation is CASRRGGLNEQFF.

The V and J genes are TRBV6-1 and TRBJ1-2, with TRBD1 matching 8 bases. The CDR3 loop spans 14 amino acids. The germline V gene encodes CDR1 MNHNS and CDR2 SASEGT. The J segment lost 7 bases and the V segment lost 6 bases, leaving 10 bases of the junction unmatched. The CDR3 bases are TGTGCCAGCAGGAAGACAGGGGACCCGCTTGGCTACACCTTC. Encoded protein: CASRKTGDPLGYTF.

The chain employs TRBV5-1 and TRBJ2-1; the match to TRBD2 covers 11 bases. The germline CDR1 and CDR2 sequences are SGHRS and YFSETQ. The CDR3 contains 15 residues. Trimming took 7 bases from V and 15 from J; bases not matched to a gene: 18. CDR3 in DNA: TGCGCCAGCCACGGTGGGCTAGCGGGAGGACCTGAGGGGTTCTTC. This sequence encodes CASHGGLAGGPEGFF. Filled out from reference TRBV5-1 and TRBJ2-1, the complete variable domain reads KAGVTQTPRYLIKTRGQQVTLSCSPISGHRSVSWYQQTPGQGLQFLFEYFSETQRNKGNFPGRFSGRQFSNSRSEMNVSTLELGDSALYLCASHGGLAGGPEGFFGPGTRLTVL.

DNA of the CDR3: TGTGCCAGTAGTATAGCCCCAGGGTTCAGCTATGGCTACACCTTC. Translation gives CASSIAPGFSYGYTF. J is TRBJ1-2 and V is TRBV19, with D tentatively TRBD1 (5 bases). Trimming took 1 base from V and 4 from J, leaving 13 bases between them. The CDR3 totals 15 residues. Germline assignment: CDR1 LNHDA and CDR2 SQIVND (reference sequence).